Sequencing of this T cell receptor (beta chain) was carried out in a study of PD-L1 blockade in urothelial cancer. CDR1 SQVTM and CDR2 ANQGSEA come from the germline V gene. This CDR3 contains 14 residues. V was trimmed by 7 bases and J by 2 bases, leaving 17 bases between them. Sequencing used immunoSEQ multiplex PCR; TCRdb keeps in-frame clones, though not all of them. The sample includes 60,000 to 65,000 clones, under 90% of them seen just once. As to time point: pretreatment peripheral blood. The clonotype was recovered from a man in his 70s with urothelial cancer. This material consisted of PBMCs, taken around atezolizumab (anti-PD-L1) treatment. The V and J genes are TRBV29-1 and TRBJ1-1; TRBD1 is a possible D gene (5 bases). The CDR3 nucleotides are TGCAGCGCCACCTCCGGGGGTGGCAACACTGAAGCTTTCTTT. Amino acid sequence: CSATSGGGNTEAFF.